The rows below give T cell receptor beta chains drawn from one sample of a study of shared clonotypes between healthy human individuals. Method: immunoSEQ multiplex PCR; TCRdb's copy keeps in-frame clones and lacks some. Among around 1 million clones listed, less than 85% were seen once. Sequenced sample: memory CD4+ T cells sorted from blood. These receptors came from a young man in good health. Both conserved end residues are trimmed from each CDR3.

V	CDR3
TRBV18	ASQTTGGGIYEQY
TRBV18	ASSPAMNTEAF
TRBV6-6	ASSYSPNSPLH
TRBV5-1	ASGTGDNEKLF
TRBV27	ASSLTANTGELF
TRBV11-2	ASSLGIGEQF
TRBV6-1	ASNVINSPLH
TRBV28	ASSPDRNYGYT
TRBV4-3	ASSPGASGANVLT
TRBV6-6	ASTLGLAPDSPLH
TRBV18	ASSPEGQGAYEQY
TRBV30	AWKDRLNTEAF
TRBV15	ATSRGPQETQY
TRBV27	ASSDYRTQY
TRBV2	ASSVFGPVGAF
TRBV11-2	ASSLDSGPTDTQY
TRBV7-9	ASSLPVLNTEAF
TRBV27	ASSTQSGGNTIY
TRBV28	ALTSRGT
TRBV19	ASSTGYEQY
TRBV28	AGRGKGGYT
TRBV6-5	ASSLPGGYGYT
TRBV7-9	ASSLALMNTEAF
TRBV19	ASKTGGNSPLH
TRBV5-1	ASSLGAFGNIQY
TRBV19	ATTARGSGTEAF
TRBV7-2	ASSRGAGGGTGELF
TRBV5-1	ASSLYGTEAF
TRBV7-2	PREENGESNTEAF
TRBV7-9	ASSRGTGEAF
TRBV5-4	ASSLGDTQY
TRBV9	ASSPGTSGTTDTQY
TRBV7-9	ASSLITGPGNTIY
TRBV10-1	ASSEDRRLQY
TRBV5-4	ASSLDGRDGGAYNSPLH
TRBV7-6	ASSPSVALSGELF
TRBV20-1	SVLETNIQY
TRBV27	ASSFQGRNTGELF